The clone carrying this T cell receptor beta chain occurred a few times. This sample is part of a study of type 1 and type 2 diabetes patients. About the study: Donors were type 1 diabetes, type 2 diabetes, or nondiabetic controls. The whole study generated fewer than 25 million paired-end reads.

The J segment lost 4 bases and the V segment lost 0 bases, leaving 8 bases of the junction unmatched. CDR1 and CDR2 from the germline V gene are MGHDK and SYGVNS. This CDR3 is built from 17 residues. Amplification started from genomic DNA. Multiplex PCR with 30 forward and 13 reverse primers amplified the TCR beta CDR3. One entry per CDR3 protein, called by TCRdb with MiXCR from the multiplex PCR reads. This table has about 290,000 distinct CDR3 sequences, more than 45% appearing once. The chain recombines TRBV25-1 with TRBJ2-2, with 7 nucleotides matching TRBD1. The receptor was isolated from a man aged 18 to 29 with type 2 diabetes. The sample was peripheral blood mononuclear cells (PBMCs). The CDR3 DNA reads as TGTGCCAGCAGTGAATATGGGACAGTTGAATTCACCGGGGAGCTGTTTTTT. Translation gives CASSEYGTVEFTGELFF.